This T cell receptor (beta chain) is from a study of beta chain features in type 1 diabetes. Across the study: The patients were much like the healthy donors in age, gender and cell yields.

This clone was counted only a few times. What it binds is not known. The sequenced template was cDNA made from the entire isolated RNA. This table comes from immunoSEQ multiplex PCR, and its TCRdb copy is limited to in-frame clones, with some not included. This repertoire shows 350,000 to 400,000 clones, over 10% found once; its top ten account for 0.01%. Germline V gene sequence: CDR1 SGHTA, CDR2 FQGNSA. The CDR3 has 15 residues. Trimming at V came to 3 bases and at J to 4 bases, leaving 3 bases not matched to a gene. CD4+ naive, central memory, regulatory and stem cell-like memory subsets were isolated by sorting on CD45RO/CCR7/CD25/CD127/CD95/CD27. Purity exceeding 98% was reached by all sorted populations. Notes on the study in general: Within each of all four CD4+ subsets, Type 1 diabetes patients had TCRB CDR3s that were moderately but significantly shorter.

The genes are TRBV7-2 and TRBJ2-1; 10 nucleotides agree with TRBD2. The clonotype was recovered from a woman aged 18-29 years with type 1 diabetes. Sequencing input: naive CD4+ T cells from blood. The CDR3 bases are TGTGCCAGCAGCTTTAGCGGGGGGTATTACAATGAGCAGTTCTTC. Amino acid sequence: CASSFSGGYYNEQFF.